This is a list of T cell receptor beta chains from one sample in a study of cytomegalovirus exposure and HLA in healthy donors. Sequencing was performed with immunoSEQ multiplex PCR; in TCRdb, only in-frame clones are kept and a portion is missing. The top ten clones hold 2.5% to 3% of a sample with 120,000 to 150,000 clones, around 76% of them seen once. Sequenced input: PBMCs. The receptors were gathered from a male donor in good health and CMV-seronegative. The CDR3 runs from the conserved cysteine through the conserved F or W. A D gene is named only where the DNA matches it firmly. Size tells how often a clone was seen (once, few, many) or the class of an expanded clone, and some rows leave it out.

j_call	d_call	v_call	clone_size	cdr3_nt	cdr3_aa
TRBJ2-2	-	TRBV2	-	TGTGCCAGCAGTACAACCCGAGGCGCCGGGGAGCTGTTTTTT	CASSTTRGAGELFF
TRBJ1-2	-	TRBV21-1	-	TGTGCCAGCAGCAAAACAGGTAGGACCGCTTTATCTGCCAAAGTCTATGGCTACACCTTC	CASSKTGRTALSAKVYGYTF
TRBJ1-3	TRBD1	TRBV2	-	TGTGCCAGCAGGGGGGAACAGGGGGCAGCTGGAAACACCATATATTTT	CASRGEQGAAGNTIYF
TRBJ2-5	-	TRBV25-1	-	TGTGCCAGCAGTGAATGGGGGGAGAACCAAGAGACCCAGTACTTC	CASSEWGENQETQYF
TRBJ1-1	-	TRBV7-3	-	TGTGCCAGCAGCTTTTTTAAGGGGTCTGAAGCTTTCTTT	CASSFFKGSEAFF
TRBJ2-5	-	TRBV6-6	-	TGTGCCAGCAGTTCTAGGACTGGGACCCAGTACTTC	CASSSRTGTQYF
TRBJ2-7	TRBD2	TRBV13	-	TGTGCCAGCAGCGGAAGGACTAGCCCCTACGAGCAGTACTTC	CASSGRTSPYEQYF
TRBJ2-3	-	TRBV21-1	-	TGTGCCAGCAGGCCGGGGGGACTAGCGGGAGTGAGGGCAGATACGCAGTATTTT	CASRPGGLAGVRADTQYF
TRBJ1-4	-	TRBV13	-	TGTGCCAGCAGCTTTCGGTTACCGAGTAATGAAAAACTGTTTTTT	CASSFRLPSNEKLFF
TRBJ1-1	TRBD1	TRBV5-1	-	TGCGCCAGCAGCTCCGGGGACAGGGGATCGAACACTGAAGCTTTCTTT	CASSSGDRGSNTEAFF
TRBJ2-3	TRBD1	TRBV11-3	-	TGTGCCAGCAGCTTAACAGGGGCTAGCACAGATACGCAGTATTTT	CASSLTGASTDTQYF
TRBJ1-6	-	TRBV6-5	-	TGTGCCAGCAGGAGACAGGTTACTTCACCCCTCCACTTT	CASRRQVTSPLHF
TRBJ2-7	TRBD2	TRBV13	-	TGTGCCAGCAGCCCCGGGTTGGCGGGAGGGACCTACGAGCAGTACTTC	CASSPGLAGGTYEQYF
TRBJ1-6	-	TRBV18	-	TGTGCCCGCTCCTTTGACGCTAGCTCCTATAATTCACCCCTCCACTTT	CARSFDASSYNSPLHF
TRBJ2-7	TRBD1	TRBV7-6	once	TGTGCCAGCAGGGCCGGGACAGACTACGAGCAGTACTTC	CASRAGTDYEQYF
TRBJ2-2	-	TRBV11-3	-	TGTGCCAGCAGCTTAGGCAGGGGTGGCACCGGGGAGCTGTTTTTT	CASSLGRGGTGELFF